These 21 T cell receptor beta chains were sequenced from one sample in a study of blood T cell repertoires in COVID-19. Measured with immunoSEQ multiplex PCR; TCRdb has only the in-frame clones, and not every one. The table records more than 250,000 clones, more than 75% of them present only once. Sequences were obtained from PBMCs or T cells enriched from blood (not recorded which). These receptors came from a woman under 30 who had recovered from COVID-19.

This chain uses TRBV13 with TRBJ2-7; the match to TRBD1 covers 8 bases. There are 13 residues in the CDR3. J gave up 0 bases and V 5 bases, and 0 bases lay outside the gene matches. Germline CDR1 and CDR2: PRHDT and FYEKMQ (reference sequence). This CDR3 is CASSGTGSYEQYF. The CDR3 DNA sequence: TGTGCCAGCAGCGGGACAGGCTCCTACGAGCAGTACTTC. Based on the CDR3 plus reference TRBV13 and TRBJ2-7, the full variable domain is AAGVIQSPRHLIKEKRETATLKCYPIPRHDTVYWYQQGPGQDPQFLISFYEKMQSDKGSIPDRFSAQQFSDYHSELNMSSLELGDSALYFCASSGTGSYEQYFGPGTRLTVT.

The CDR3 protein is CASSGSQRTSQETQYF. The CDR3 DNA reads as TGTGCCAGCAGCGGGAGTCAGCGCACGTCGCAAGAGACCCAGTACTTC. The chain joins TRBV9 to TRBJ2-5; D not resolved. Trimming stripped 3 bases from V and 2 bases from J, with 17 bases between. The germline V gene has CDR1 SGDLS and CDR2 YYNGEE. The CDR3 runs to 16 residues.

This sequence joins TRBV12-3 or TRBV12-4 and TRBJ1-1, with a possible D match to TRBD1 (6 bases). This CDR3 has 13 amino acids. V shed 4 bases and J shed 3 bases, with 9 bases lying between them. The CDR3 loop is CASSSAGDTEAFF. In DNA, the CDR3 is TGTGCCAGCAGTTCGGCAGGGGACACTGAAGCTTTCTTT.

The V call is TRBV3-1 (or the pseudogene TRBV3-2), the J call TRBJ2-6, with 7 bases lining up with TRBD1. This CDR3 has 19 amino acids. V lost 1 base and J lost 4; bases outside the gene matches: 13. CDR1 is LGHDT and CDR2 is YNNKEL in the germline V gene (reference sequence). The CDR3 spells CASSQVRAREGAGANVLTF. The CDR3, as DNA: TGTGCCAGCAGCCAAGTCAGGGCCCGCGAGGGGGCCGGGGCCAACGTCCTGACTTTC.

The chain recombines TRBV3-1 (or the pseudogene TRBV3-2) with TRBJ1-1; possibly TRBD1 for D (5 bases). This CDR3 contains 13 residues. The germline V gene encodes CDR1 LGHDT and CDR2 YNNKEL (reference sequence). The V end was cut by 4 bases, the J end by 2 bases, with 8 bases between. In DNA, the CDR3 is TGTGCCAGCAGCCCGACAGCTAACACTGAAGCTTTCTTT. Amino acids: CASSPTANTEAFF.

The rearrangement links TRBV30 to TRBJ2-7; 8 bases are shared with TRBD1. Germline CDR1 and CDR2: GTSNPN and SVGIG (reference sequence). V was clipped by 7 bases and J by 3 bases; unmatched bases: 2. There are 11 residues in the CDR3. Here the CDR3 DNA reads TGTGCCTCTGACAGGGGCTACGAGCAGTACTTC. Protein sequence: CASDRGYEQYF.

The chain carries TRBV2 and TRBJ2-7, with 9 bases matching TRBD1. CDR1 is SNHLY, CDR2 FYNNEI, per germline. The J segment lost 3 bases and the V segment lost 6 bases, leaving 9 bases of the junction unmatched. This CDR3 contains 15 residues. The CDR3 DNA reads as TGTGCCAGCAGCGCCTCGGGACAGGGTTTCTACGAGCAGTACTTC. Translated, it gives CASSASGQGFYEQYF.

This CDR3 is CASTNPSNYEQYF. CDR3 sequence (DNA): TGTGCCAGCACCAACCCAAGCAACTACGAGCAGTACTTC. The chain recombines TRBV11-2 with TRBJ2-7; D is unclear. The ends were cut back, 7 bases at V and 3 bases at J, with 13 bases in the middle. The CDR3 covers 13 residues. CDR1 and CDR2 (germline): SGHAT, FQNNGV.

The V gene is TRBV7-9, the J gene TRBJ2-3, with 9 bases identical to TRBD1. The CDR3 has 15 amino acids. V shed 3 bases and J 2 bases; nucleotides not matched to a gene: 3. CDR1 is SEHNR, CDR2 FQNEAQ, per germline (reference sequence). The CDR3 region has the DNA TGTGCCAGCAGCTTCGGGACAGGGCACACAGATACGCAGTATTTT. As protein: CASSFGTGHTDTQYF.

The CDR3 region has the DNA TGTGCCACCAGTGAGGTTACAGAAGAGACCCAGTACTTC. It specifies CATSEVTEETQYF. V and J are TRBV24-1 and TRBJ2-5; D remains ambiguous. The CDR3 spans 13 residues. Germline loops: CDR1 KGHDR, CDR2 SFDVKD. Trimming took 4 bases from V and 3 from J, leaving 8 bases between them.

This chain's CDR3 is CASSPRAGNGYTF. The CDR3 DNA reads as TGTGCCAGCAGCCCACGTGCGGGGAATGGCTACACCTTC. The rearrangement links TRBV12-3 or TRBV12-4 to TRBJ1-2; no clear D. Trimming removed 6 bases at V and 6 bases at J, with 14 bases between. The CDR3 covers 13 residues.

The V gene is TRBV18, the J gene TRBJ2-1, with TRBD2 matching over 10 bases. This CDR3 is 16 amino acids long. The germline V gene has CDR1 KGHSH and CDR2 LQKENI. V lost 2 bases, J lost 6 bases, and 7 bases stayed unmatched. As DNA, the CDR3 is TGTGCCAGCTCACCAGTTCAGCGGGAGGGCCGCAATGAGCAGTTCTTC. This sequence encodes CASSPVQREGRNEQFF.

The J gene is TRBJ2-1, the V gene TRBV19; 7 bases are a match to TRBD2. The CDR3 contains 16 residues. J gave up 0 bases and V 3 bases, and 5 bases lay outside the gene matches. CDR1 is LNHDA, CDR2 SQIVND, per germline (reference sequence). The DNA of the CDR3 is TGTGCCAGTAGTATCTCTGGCGGGAGCTCCTACAATGAGCAGTTCTTC. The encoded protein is CASSISGGSSYNEQFF.

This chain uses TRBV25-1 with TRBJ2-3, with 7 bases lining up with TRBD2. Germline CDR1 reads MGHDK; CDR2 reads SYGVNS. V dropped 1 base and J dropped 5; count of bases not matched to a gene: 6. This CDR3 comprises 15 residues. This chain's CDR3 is CASSEWGEGRDTQYF. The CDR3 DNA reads TGTGCCAGCAGTGAATGGGGGGAGGGCCGAGATACGCAGTATTTT.

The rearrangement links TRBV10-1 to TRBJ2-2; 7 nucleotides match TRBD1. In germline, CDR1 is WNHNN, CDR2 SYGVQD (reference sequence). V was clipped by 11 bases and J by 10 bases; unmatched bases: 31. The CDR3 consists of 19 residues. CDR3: CALWLPTGCDALQKEELFF. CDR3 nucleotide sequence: TGCGCCTTATGGTTACCGACAGGGTGCGACGCCCTGCAAAAGGAGGAGCTGTTTTTT.

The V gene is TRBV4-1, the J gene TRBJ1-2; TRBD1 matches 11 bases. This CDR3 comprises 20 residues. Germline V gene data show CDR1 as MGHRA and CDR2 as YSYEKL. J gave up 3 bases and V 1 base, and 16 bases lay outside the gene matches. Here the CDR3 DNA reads TGCGCCAGCAGCCAAGTCCTGTTCAAGGGACAGGGGGAAGGAGACTATGGCTACACCTTC. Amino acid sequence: CASSQVLFKGQGEGDYGYTF.

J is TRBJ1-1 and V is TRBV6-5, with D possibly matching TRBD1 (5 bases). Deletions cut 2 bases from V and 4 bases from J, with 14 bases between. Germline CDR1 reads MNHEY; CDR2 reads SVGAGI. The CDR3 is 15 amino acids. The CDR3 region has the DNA TGTGCCAGCAGTTACGGGGGGGTTAATCCCACTGAAGCTTTCTTT. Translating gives CASSYGGVNPTEAFF.

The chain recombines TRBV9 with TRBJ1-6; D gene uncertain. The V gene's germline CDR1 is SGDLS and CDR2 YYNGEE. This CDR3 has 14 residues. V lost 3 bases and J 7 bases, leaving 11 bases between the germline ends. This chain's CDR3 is CASSGGVQNSPLHF. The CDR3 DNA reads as TGTGCCAGCAGCGGGGGAGTCCAGAATTCACCCCTCCACTTT.

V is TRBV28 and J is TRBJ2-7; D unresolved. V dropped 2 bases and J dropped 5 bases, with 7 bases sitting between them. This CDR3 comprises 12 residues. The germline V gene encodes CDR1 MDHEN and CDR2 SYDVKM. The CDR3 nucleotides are TGTGCCAGCAGTTTAGGGCCCCACGAGCAGTACTTC. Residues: CASSLGPHEQYF.

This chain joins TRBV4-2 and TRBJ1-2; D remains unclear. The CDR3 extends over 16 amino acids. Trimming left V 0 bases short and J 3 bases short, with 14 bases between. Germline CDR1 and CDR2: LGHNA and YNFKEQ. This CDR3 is CASSQDFPGTDYGYTF. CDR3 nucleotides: TGTGCCAGCAGCCAAGATTTTCCGGGAACGGACTATGGCTACACCTTC.

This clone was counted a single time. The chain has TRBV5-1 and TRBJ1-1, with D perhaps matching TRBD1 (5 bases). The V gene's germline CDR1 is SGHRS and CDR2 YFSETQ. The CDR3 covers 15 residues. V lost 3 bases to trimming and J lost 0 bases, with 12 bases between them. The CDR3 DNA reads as TGCGCCAGCAGCTCCATGGACACAATGAACACTGAAGCTTTCTTT. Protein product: CASSSMDTMNTEAFF.